Listed below are T cell receptor beta chains from one sample, sequenced in a study of identical twins. TCRdb re-called the 5' RACE reads through MiXCR, storing one row per CDR3 protein. The table has about 530,000 distinct CDR3 sequences, around 15% seen once. In addition, the sample was reused for a study of yellow fever vaccine responses in identical twins.

Sequenced input: CD4+ T cells sorted from blood. These receptors originate from a woman younger than 30 in good health. Both conserved end residues are trimmed from each CDR3. The D gene is left open where the match is weak.

v_call d_call cdr3_aa
TRBV24-1 - AIRMSGRDEQF
TRBV10-3 - AISEDREPQH
TRBV20-1 - SARESFGGF
TRBV6-1 - ASSEWQVTGELF
TRBV9 TRBD2 ASRGSGTRDNEQF
TRBV7-9 - ASSLAPGNYNSPLH
TRBV3-1 TRBD2 ASSQAGTSNFPDTQY
TRBV10-3 - AISEALVEGPGGELF
TRBV20-1 TRBD1 SVPTGSGYT
TRBV28 TRBD2 ASSLAGLGTSGKRY
TRBV28 TRBD1 ASRPLSGTGHETQY
TRBV7-9 - ASSRSTIQETQY
TRBV12-3/TRBV12-4 - ASSSVRGVDTQY
TRBV5-1 TRBD1 ASSLSQGHDEQF
TRBV4-1 - ASSQAPQQETQY
TRBV20-1 - SAAFVSGTDTQY
TRBV24-1 - ATNAPPDGDTEAF
TRBV10-3 - AITSGTGELF
TRBV7-8 TRBD1 ASRRGQGADQPQH
TRBV20-1 - SASYGHHQVGRTDTQY
TRBV20-1 - SASPRERAPGYNEQF
TRBV10-3 - AISDRADTQY
TRBV12-3/TRBV12-4 TRBD2 ASSFLAAPTGTGELF
TRBV3-1 - ASSPGPTDTQY
TRBV5-1 - ASRVDMRRAGELF
TRBV27 TRBD1 ASSSDRGYQPQH
TRBV5-1 - ASSLAQLQETQY
TRBV5-1 TRBD2 ASSSQRGSRETQY
TRBV20-1 TRBD2 SARDISGGASTDTQY
TRBV3-1 TRBD2 ASSQETSGSPYEQY
TRBV4-1 - ASSQPDRYQPQH
TRBV7-8 - ASSLLPETQY
TRBV5-1 - ASRTGESRGQETQY
TRBV5-1 - ASSLRMGGLKEQY
TRBV21-1 - AIQRESFYYEQY
TRBV7-9 - ASSLDTVGGYT
TRBV7-9 - ASSLARVSSYNEQF
TRBV5-1 - ASSLQGSKLQETQY
TRBV10-3 - AIRLDNYEQY
TRBV6-2/TRBV6-3 - ASSSQGSSYNSPLH
TRBV13 - ASSLWTLNTEAF
TRBV5-1 - ASSPAIAKNIQY